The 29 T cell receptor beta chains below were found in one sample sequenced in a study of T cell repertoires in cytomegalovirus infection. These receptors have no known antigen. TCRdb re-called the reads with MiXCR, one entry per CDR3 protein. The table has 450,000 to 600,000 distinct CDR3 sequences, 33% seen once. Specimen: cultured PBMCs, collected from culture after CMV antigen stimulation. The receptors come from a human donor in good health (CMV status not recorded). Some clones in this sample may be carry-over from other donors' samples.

CDR3 protein: CSAREGTGVTEAFF. The CDR3, as DNA: TGCAGTGCTAGAGAGGGGACAGGGGTCACTGAAGCTTTCTTT. The chain recombines TRBV20-1 with TRBJ1-1, with TRBD1 identical over 10 bases. The CDR3 runs 14 residues. CDR1 is DFQATT and CDR2 is SNEGSKA in the germline V gene (reference sequence). The V segment lost 0 bases and the J segment 4 bases; nucleotides outside the gene matches: 2.

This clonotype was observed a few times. CDR3 DNA: TGTGCCAGCACCTGGACAGGGCATCAGCCCCAGCATTTT. It codes for CASTWTGHQPQHF. V and J are TRBV6-2 or TRBV6-3 and TRBJ1-5, with 8 bases that match TRBD1. There are 13 residues in the CDR3. V shed 7 bases, J shed 5 bases, and the junction held 4 bases outside the gene matches. CDR1 is MNHEY, CDR2 SVGEGT, per germline.

CDR3 in DNA: TGTGCCAGCAGTTTGAGTGACAGGAGTTCACCCCTCCACTTT. Translated, it gives CASSLSDRSSPLHF. The V call is TRBV28, the J call TRBJ1-6, with TRBD1 as a possible D gene (6 bases). Germline-derived CDR1 and CDR2 are MDHEN and SYDVKM. The CDR3 is 14 residues long. V was pared by 3 bases and J by 9 bases, with 12 bases between.

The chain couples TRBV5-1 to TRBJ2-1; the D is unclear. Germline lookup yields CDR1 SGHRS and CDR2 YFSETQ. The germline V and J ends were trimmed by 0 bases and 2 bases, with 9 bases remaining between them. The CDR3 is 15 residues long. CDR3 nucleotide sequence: TGCGCCAGCAGCTTGGCACTACAAGCCTACAATGAGCAGTTCTTC. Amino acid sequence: CASSLALQAYNEQFF.

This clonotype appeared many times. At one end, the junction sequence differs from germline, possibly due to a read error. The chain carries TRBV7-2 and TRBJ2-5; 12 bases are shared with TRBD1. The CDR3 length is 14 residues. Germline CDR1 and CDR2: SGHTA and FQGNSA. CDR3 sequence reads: CASSTRSGQGARSF. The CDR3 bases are TGTGCCAGCAGCACTAGATCGGGACAGGGGGCCCGTAGCTTC.

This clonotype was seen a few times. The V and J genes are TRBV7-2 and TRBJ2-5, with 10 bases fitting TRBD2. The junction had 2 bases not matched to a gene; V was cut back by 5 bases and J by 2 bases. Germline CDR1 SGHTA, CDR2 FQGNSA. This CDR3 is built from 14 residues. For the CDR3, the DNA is TGTGCCAGCAGCATACTAGCGGGACAAGAGACCCAGTACTTC. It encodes CASSILAGQETQYF.

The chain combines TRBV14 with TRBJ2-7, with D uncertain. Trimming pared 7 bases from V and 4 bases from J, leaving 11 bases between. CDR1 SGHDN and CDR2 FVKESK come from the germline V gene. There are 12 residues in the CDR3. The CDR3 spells CASTPSQYEQYV. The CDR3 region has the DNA TGTGCCAGCACCCCGTCACAGTACGAGCAGTACGTC.

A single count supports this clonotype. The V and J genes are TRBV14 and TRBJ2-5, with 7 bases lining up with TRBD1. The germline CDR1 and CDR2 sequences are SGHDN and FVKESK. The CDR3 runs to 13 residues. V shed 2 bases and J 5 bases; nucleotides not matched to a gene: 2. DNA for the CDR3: TGTGCCAGCAGCCAACGACAGGGTGAGACCCAGTACTTC. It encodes CASSQRQGETQYF. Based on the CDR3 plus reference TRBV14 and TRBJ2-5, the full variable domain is EAGVTQFPSHSVIEKGQTVTLRCDPISGHDNLYWYRRVMGKEIKFLLHFVKESKQDESGMPNNRFLAERTGGTYSTLKVQPAELEDSGVYFCASSQRQGETQYFGPGTRLLVL.

The CDR3 reads CASSQRQGYGYTF. The CDR3 DNA reads TGCGCCAGCAGCCAAAGACAGGGGTATGGCTACACCTTC. J is TRBJ1-2 and V is TRBV5-1; 8 bases align to TRBD1. The CDR3 has 13 amino acids. Germline CDR1 SGHRS, CDR2 YFSETQ. Trimming cost V 4 bases and J 5 bases; bases outside gene matches: 4.

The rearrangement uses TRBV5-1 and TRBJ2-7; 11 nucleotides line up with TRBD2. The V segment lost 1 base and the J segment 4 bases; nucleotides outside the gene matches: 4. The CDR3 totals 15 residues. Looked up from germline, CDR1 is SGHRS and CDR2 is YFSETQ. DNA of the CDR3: TGCGCCAGCAGCTTGACTAGCGGGAGACCGTACGAGCAGTACTTC. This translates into CASSLTSGRPYEQYF.

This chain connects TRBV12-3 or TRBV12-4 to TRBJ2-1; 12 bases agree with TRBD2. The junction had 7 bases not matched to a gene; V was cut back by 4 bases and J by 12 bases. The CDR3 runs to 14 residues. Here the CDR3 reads CASSSWTSGAGQFF. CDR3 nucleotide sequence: TGTGCCAGCAGTTCGTGGACTAGCGGGGCTGGGCAGTTCTTC.

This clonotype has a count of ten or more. The CDR3 coding sequence is TGTGCCACCAGTGATTTATTCCAGACAGGGACGGACAATGAGCAGTTCTTC. As protein: CATSDLFQTGTDNEQFF. The gene calls are TRBV24-1 and TRBJ2-1; 7 bases agree with TRBD1. The CDR3 runs 17 residues. Germline V gene data show CDR1 as KGHDR and CDR2 as SFDVKD. Trimming at V came to 1 base and at J to 5 bases, leaving 10 bases not matched to a gene.

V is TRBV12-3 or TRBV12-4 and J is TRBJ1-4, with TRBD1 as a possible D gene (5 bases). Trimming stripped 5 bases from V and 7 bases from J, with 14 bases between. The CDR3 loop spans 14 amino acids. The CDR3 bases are TGTGCCAGCAGTCCGGACATAGGGCCTGAAAAACTGTTTTTT. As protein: CASSPDIGPEKLFF.

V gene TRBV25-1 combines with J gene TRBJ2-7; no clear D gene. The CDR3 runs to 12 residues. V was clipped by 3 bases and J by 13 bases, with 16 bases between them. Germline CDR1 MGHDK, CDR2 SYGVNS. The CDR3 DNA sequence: TGTGCCAGCAGTGATAACGTTTTTAAGCTTTACTTC. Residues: CASSDNVFKLYF.

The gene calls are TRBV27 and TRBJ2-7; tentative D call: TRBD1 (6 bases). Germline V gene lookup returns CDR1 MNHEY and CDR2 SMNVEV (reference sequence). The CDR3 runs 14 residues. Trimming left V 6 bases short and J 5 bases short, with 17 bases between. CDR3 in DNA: TGTGCCAGCAGAACCCTGGGGGCCCGGGACGAGCAGTACTTC. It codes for CASRTLGARDEQYF.

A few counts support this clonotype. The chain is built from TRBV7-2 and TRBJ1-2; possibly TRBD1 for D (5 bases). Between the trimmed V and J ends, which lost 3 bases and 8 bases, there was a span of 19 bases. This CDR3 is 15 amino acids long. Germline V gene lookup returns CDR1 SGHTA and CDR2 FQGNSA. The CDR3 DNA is TGTGCCAGCAGCTTGAAAACAGGTCCCTCTGTGGGCTACACCTTC. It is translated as CASSLKTGPSVGYTF.

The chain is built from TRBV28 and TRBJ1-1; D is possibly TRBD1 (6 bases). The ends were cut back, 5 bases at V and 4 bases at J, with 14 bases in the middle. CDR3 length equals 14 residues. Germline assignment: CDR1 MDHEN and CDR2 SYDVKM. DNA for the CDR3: TGTGCCAGCAGTCCTCCGGGAGGGGGCACTGAAGCTTTCTTT. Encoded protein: CASSPPGGGTEAFF.

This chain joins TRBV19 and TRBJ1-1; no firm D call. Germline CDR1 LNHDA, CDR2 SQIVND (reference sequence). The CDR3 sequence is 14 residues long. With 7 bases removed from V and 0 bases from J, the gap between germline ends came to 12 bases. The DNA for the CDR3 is TGTGCCAGTACGCCCGGTCCCATGAACACTGAAGCTTTCTTT. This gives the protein CASTPGPMNTEAFF.

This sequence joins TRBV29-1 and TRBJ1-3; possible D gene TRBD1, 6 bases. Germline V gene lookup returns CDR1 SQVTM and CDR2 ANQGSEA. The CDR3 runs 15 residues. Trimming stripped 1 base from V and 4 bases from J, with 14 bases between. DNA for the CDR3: TGCAGCGTTGAAGGGACAGTGGGTACGGGAAACACCATATATTTT. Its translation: CSVEGTVGTGNTIYF.

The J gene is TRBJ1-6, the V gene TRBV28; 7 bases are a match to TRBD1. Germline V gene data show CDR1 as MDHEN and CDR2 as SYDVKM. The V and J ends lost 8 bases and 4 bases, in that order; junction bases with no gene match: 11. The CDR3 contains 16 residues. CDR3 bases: TGTGCCAGCCCGGGGGGGGACAGCATTTATAATTCACCCCTCCACTTT. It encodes CASPGGDSIYNSPLHF.

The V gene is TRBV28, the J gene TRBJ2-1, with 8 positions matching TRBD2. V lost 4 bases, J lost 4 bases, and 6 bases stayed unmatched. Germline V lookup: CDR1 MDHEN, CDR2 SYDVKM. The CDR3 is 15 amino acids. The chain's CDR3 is CASSYISGVYNEQFF. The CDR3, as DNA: TGTGCCAGCAGTTATATTAGCGGGGTTTACAATGAGCAGTTCTTC.

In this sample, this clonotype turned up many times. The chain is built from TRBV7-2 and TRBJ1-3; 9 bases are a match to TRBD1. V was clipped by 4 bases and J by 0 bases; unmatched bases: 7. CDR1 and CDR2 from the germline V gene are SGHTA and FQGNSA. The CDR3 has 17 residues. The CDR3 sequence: CASSYIRDRASGNTIYF. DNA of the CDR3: TGTGCCAGCAGCTATATCCGGGACAGGGCCTCTGGAAACACCATATATTTT.

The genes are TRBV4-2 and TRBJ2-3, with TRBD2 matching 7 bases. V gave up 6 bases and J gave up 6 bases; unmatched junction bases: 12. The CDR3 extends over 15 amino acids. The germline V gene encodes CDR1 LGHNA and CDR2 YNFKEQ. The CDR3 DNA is TGTGCCAGCAGGCCTCAAGCGGGAAGAGGGGATACGCAGTATTTT. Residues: CASRPQAGRGDTQYF.

CDR3 in amino acids: CASLGPGGLAGELFF. The CDR3 bases are TGTGCCAGTTTGGGTCCGGGAGGGCTTGCCGGGGAGCTGTTTTTT. The chain uses TRBV27 and TRBJ2-2; 8 nucleotides line up with TRBD2. V lost 9 bases and J lost 6; bases outside the gene matches: 12. The germline CDR1 and CDR2 sequences are MNHEY and SMNVEV (reference sequence). The CDR3 runs to 15 residues.

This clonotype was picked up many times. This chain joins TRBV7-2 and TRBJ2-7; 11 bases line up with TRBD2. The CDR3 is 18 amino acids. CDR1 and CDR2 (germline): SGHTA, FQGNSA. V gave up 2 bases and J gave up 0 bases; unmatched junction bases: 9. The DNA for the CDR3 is TGTGCCAGCAGCTTATCACGGCGGGGACTAGCGGTCTCCTACGAGCAGTACTTC. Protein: CASSLSRRGLAVSYEQYF.

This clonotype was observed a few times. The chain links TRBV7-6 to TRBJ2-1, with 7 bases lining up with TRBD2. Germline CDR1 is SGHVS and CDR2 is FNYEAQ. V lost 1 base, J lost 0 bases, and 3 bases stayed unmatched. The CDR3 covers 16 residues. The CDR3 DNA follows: TGTGCCAGCAGCTTAGTCTGGGGGGGCTCCTACAATGAGCAGTTCTTC. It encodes CASSLVWGGSYNEQFF.

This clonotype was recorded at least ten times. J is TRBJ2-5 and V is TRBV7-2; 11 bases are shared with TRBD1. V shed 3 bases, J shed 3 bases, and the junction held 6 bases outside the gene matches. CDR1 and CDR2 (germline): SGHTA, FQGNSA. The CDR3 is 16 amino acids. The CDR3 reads CASSFLPGQGEETQYF. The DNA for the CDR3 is TGTGCCAGCAGCTTCCTACCGGGACAGGGGGAAGAGACCCAGTACTTC.

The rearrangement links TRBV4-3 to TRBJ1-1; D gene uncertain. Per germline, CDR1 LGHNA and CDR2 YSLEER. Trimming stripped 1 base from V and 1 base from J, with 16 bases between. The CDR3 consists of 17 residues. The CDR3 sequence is CASSQANLGRRNTEAFF. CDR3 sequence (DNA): TGCGCCAGCAGCCAAGCCAACCTCGGACGGCGGAACACTGAAGCTTTCTTT.

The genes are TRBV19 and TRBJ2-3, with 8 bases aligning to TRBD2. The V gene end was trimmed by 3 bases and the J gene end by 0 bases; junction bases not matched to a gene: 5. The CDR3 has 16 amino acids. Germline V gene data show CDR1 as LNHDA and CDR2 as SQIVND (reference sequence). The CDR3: CASSILLAASTDTQYF. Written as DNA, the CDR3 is TGTGCCAGTAGTATCCTACTAGCGGCTAGCACAGATACGCAGTATTTT.